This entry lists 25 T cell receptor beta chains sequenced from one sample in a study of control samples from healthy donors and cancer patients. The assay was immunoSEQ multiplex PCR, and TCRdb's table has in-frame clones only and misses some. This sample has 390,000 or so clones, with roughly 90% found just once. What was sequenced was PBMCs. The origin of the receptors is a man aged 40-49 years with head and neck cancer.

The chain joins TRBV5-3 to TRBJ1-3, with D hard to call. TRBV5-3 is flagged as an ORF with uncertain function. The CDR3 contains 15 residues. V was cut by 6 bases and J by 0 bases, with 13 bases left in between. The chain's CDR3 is CARIGRRCSGNTIYF. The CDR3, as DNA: TGTGCCAGAATCGGCCGGCGGTGCTCTGGAAACACCATATATTTT.

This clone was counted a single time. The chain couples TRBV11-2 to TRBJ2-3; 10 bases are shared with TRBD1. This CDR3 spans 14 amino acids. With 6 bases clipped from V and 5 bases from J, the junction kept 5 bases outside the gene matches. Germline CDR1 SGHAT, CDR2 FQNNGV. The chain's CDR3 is CASSRTGGGDTQYF. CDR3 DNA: TGTGCCAGCAGTCGGACAGGGGGAGGAGATACGCAGTATTTT. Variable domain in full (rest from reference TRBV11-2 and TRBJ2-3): EAGVAQSPRYKIIEKRQSVAFWCNPISGHATLYWYQQILGQGPKLLIQFQNNGVVDDSQLPKDRFSAERLKGVDSTLKIQPAKLEDSAVYLCASSRTGGGDTQYFGPGTRLTVL.

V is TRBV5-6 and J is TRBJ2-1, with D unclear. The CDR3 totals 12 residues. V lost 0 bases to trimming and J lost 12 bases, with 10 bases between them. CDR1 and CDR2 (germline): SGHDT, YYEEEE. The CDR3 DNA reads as TGTGCCAGCAGCTTGGTCCAAACTCCGCAGTTCTTC. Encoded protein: CASSLVQTPQFF.

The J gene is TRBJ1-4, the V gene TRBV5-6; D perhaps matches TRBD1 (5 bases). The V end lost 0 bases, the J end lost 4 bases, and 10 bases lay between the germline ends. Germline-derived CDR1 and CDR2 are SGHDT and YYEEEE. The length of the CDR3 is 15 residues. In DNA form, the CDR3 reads TGTGCCAGCAGCTTGGGCAGGGTTGGTAATGAAAAACTGTTTTTT. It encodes CASSLGRVGNEKLFF.

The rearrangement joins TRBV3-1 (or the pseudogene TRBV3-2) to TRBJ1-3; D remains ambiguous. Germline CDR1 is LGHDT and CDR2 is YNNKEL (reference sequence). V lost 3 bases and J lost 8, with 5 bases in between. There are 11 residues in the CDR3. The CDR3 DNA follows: TGTGCCAGCAGCCAGCAGGACACCATATATTTT. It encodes CASSQQDTIYF.

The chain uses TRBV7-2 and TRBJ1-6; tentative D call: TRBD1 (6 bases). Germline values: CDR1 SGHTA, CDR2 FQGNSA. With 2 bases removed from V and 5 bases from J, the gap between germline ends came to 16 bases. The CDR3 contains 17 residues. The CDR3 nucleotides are TGTGCCAGCAGCTTATCCGTCCAGGGGATGAATAATTCACCCCTCCACTTT. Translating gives CASSLSVQGMNNSPLHF.

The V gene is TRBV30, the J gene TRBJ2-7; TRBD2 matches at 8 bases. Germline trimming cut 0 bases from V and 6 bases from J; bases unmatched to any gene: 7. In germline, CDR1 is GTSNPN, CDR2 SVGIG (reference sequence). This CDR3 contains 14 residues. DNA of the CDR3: TGTGCCTGGAGTGTACCGGGACTAGTCCGCGAGCAGTACTTC. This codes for CAWSVPGLVREQYF.

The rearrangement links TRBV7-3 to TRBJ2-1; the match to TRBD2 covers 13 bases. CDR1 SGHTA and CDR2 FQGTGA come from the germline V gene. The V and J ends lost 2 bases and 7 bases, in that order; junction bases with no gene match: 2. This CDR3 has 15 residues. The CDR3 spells CASSLGTSGMNEQFF. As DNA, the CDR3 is TGTGCCAGCAGCTTAGGGACTAGCGGGATGAATGAGCAGTTCTTC.

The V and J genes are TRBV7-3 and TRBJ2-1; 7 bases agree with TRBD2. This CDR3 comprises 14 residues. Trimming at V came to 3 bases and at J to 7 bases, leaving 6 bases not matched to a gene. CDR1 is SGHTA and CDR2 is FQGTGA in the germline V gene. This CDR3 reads CASSLSGITNEQFF. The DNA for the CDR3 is TGTGCCAGCAGCTTGAGCGGGATAACGAATGAGCAGTTCTTC.

CDR3 in DNA: TGTGCCAGCAGCGTACAGGGGTCCTACGAGCAGTACTTC. It translates to CASSVQGSYEQYF. The chain couples TRBV6-5 to TRBJ2-7, with 7 nucleotides matching TRBD1. The CDR3 contains 13 residues. V dropped 6 bases and J dropped 1; count of bases not matched to a gene: 3. Germline CDR1 MNHEY, CDR2 SVGAGI.

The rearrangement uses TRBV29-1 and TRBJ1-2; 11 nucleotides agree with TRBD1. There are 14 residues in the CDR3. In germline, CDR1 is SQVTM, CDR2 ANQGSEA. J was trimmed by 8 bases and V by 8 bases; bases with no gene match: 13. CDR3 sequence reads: CSTSGTGGVGGYTF. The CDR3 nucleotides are TGCAGCACCTCCGGGACAGGGGGAGTGGGAGGCTACACCTTC.

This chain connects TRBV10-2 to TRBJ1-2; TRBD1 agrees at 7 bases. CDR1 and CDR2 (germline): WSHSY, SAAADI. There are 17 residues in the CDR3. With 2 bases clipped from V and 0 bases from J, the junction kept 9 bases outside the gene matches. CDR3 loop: CASSELEMGQTNYGYTF. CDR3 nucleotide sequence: TGCGCCAGCAGTGAGCTCGAAATGGGACAGACTAACTATGGCTACACCTTC.

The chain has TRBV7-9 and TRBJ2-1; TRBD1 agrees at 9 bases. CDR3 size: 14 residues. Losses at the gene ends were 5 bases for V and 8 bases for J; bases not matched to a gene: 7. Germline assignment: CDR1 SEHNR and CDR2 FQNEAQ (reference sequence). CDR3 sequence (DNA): TGTGCCAGCAGCACGGACAGGGGAACGGATGAGCAGTTCTTC. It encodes CASSTDRGTDEQFF. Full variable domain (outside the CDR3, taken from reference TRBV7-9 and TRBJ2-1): DTGVSQNPRHKITKRGQNVTFRCDPISEHNRLYWYRQTLGQGPEFLTYFQNEAQLEKSRLLSDRFSAERPKGSFSTLEIQRTEQGDSAMYLCASSTDRGTDEQFFGPGTRLTVL.

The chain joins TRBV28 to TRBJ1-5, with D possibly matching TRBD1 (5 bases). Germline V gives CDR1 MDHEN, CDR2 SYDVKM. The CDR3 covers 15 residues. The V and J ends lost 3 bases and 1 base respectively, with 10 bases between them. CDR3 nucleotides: TGTGCCAGCAGTTTCCCGGGACCGAGCAATCAGCCCCAGCATTTT. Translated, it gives CASSFPGPSNQPQHF.

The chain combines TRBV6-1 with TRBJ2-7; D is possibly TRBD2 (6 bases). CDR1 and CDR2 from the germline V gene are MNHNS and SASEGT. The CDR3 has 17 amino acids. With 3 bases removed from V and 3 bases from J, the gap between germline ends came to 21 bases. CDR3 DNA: TGTGCCAGCAGTGACGGCATAGCGGCTTTTTCCCTCTACGAGCAGTACTTC. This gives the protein CASSDGIAAFSLYEQYF.

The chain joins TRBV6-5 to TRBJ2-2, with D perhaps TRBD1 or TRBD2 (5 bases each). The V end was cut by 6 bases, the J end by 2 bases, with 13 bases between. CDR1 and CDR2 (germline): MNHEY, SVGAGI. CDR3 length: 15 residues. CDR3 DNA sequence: TGTGCCAGCAGACCGGGACGGGGTAACACCGGGGAGCTGTTTTTT. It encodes CASRPGRGNTGELFF.

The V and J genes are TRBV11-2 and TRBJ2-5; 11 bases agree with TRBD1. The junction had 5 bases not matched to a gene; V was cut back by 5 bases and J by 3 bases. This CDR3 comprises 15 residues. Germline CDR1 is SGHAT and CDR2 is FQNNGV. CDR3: CASSPGTGGEETQYF. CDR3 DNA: TGTGCCAGCAGCCCCGGGACAGGGGGGGAAGAGACCCAGTACTTC. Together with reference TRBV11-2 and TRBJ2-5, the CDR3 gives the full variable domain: EAGVAQSPRYKIIEKRQSVAFWCNPISGHATLYWYQQILGQGPKLLIQFQNNGVVDDSQLPKDRFSAERLKGVDSTLKIQPAKLEDSAVYLCASSPGTGGEETQYFGPGTRLLVL.

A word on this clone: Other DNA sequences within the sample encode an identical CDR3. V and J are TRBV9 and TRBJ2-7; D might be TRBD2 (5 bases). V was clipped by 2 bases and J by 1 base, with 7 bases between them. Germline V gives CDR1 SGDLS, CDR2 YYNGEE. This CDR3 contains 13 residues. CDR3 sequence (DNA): TGTGCCAGCAGCGTGGGAGATTCCTACGAGCAGTACTTC. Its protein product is CASSVGDSYEQYF.

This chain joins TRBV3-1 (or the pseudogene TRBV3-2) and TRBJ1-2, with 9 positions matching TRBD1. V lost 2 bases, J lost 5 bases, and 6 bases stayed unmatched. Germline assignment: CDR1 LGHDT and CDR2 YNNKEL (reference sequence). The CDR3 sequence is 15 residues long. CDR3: CASSQRGDRGYGYTF. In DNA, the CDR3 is TGTGCCAGCAGCCAAAGGGGAGACAGGGGGTATGGCTACACCTTC.

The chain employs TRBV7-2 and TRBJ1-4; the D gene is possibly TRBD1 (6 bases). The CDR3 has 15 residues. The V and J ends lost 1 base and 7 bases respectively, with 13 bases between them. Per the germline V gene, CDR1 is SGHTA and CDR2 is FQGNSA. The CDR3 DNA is TGTGCCAGCAGCTTAGTGGGGGGCGCGGGTGAAAAACTGTTTTTT. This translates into CASSLVGGAGEKLFF.

The CDR3: CASSLGTTEAFF. The CDR3 region has the DNA TGTGCCAGCAGTTTAGGGACCACTGAAGCTTTCTTT. V usage is TRBV28 and J usage is TRBJ1-1; TRBD1 might be the D (5 bases). This CDR3 region has 12 residues. V gave up 2 bases and J gave up 4 bases, with 5 bases separating them. Germline V gene sequence: CDR1 MDHEN, CDR2 SYDVKM.

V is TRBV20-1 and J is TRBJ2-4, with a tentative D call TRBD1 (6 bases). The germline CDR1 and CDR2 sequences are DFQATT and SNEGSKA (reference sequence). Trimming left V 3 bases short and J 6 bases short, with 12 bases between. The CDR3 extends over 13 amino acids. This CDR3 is CSASNRAGNIQYF. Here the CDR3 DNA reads TGCAGTGCTAGTAACAGGGCGGGAAACATTCAGTACTTC.

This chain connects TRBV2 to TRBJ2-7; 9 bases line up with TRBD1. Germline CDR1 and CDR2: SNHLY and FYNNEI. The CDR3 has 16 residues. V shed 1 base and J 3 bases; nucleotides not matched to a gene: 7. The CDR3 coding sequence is TGTGCCAGCAGTGAAGAGCGTGTGACAGGGGGCTACGAGCAGTACTTC. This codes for CASSEERVTGGYEQYF.

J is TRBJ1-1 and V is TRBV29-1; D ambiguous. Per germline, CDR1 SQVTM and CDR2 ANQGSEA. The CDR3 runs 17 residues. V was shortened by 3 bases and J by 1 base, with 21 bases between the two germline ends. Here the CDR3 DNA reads TGCAGCGTTGAGCTTACCACTTCGAGGACGTCGAACACTGAAGCTTTCTTT. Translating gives CSVELTTSRTSNTEAFF.

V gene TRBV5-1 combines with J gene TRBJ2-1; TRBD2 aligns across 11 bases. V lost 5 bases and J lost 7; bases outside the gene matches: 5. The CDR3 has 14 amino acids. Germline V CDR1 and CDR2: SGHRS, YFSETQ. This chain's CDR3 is CASSFASGGNEQFF. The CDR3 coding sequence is TGCGCCAGCAGTTTTGCTAGCGGGGGGAATGAGCAGTTCTTC.